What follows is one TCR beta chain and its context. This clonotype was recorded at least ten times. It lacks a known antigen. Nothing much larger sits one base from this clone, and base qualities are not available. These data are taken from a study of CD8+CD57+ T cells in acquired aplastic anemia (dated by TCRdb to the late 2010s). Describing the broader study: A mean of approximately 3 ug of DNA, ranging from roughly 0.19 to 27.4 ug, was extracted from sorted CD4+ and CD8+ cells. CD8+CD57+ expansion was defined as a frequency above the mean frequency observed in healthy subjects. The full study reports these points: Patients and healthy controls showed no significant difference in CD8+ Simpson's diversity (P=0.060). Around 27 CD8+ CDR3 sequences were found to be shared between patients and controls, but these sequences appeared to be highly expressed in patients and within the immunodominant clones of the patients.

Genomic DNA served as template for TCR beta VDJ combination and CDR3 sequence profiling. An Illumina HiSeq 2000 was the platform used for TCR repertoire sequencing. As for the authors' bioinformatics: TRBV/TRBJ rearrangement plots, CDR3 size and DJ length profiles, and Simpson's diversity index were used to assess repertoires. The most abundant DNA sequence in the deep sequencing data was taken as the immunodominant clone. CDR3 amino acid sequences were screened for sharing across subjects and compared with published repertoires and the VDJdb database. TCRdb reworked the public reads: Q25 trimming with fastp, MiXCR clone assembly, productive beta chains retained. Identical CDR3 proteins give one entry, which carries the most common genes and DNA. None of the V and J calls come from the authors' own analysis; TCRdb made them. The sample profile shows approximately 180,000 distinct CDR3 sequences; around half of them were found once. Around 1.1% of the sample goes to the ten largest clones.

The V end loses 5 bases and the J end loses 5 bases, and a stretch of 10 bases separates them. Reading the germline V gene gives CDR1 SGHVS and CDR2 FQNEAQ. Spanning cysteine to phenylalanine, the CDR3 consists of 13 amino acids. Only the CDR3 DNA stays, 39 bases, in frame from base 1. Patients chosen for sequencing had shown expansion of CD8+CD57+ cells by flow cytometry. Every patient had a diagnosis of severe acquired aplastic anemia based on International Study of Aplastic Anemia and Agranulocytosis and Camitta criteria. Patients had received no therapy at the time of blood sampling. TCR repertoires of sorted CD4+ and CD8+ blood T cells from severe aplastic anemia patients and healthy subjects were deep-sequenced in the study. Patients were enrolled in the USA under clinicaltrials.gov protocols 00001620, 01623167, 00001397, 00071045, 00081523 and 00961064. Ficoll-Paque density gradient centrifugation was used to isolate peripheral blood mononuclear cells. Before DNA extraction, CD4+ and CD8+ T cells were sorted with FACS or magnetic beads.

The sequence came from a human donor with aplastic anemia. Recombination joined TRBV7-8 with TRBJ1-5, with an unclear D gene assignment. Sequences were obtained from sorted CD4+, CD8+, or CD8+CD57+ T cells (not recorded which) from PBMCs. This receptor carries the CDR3 CASSLREDQPQHF. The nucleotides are TGTGCCAGCAGCCTGCGGGAAGATCAGCCCCAGCATTTT.